These 3 T cell receptor beta chains came from one sample sequenced in a study of response to subunit inactivated influenza vaccine. TCRdb ran MiXCR on the RT-PCR reads and lists one entry per CDR3 protein. The repertoire holds about 780,000 distinct CDR3 sequences, with about 18% as singletons. Source: PBMCs from blood, taken 5 days after vaccination. These receptors were obtained from a man in his fifties who received an inactivated influenza vaccine.

The rearrangement uses TRBV28 and TRBJ2-7, with TRBD2 matching over 8 bases. V was pared by 4 bases and J by 4 bases, with 9 bases of the junction left unmatched. There are 15 residues in the CDR3. Germline values: CDR1 MDHEN, CDR2 SYDVKM. The CDR3 spells CASSSVAGWTYEQYF. The CDR3 coding sequence is TGTGCCAGCAGTTCCGTAGCGGGGTGGACTTACGAGCAGTACTTC.

V gene TRBV15 combines with J gene TRBJ2-3; maybe TRBD2 (5 bases). The CDR3 totals 16 residues. V was clipped by 3 bases and J by 2 bases, with 15 bases between them. Germline CDR1 is LNHNV and CDR2 is YYDKDF (reference sequence). CDR3 DNA: TGTGCCACCAGCAGGAACTTCAAGCGGTCCACAGATACGCAGTATTTT. Translated, it gives CATSRNFKRSTDTQYF.

J is TRBJ1-1 and V is TRBV11-2; D not resolved. This CDR3 comprises 15 residues. Germline CDR1 and CDR2: SGHAT and FQNNGV. V lost 0 bases and J lost 8, with 16 bases in between. CDR3 loop: CASSLEGRAVGEAFF. The CDR3 region has the DNA TGTGCCAGCAGCTTAGAAGGACGGGCGGTGGGCGAAGCTTTCTTT. Based on the CDR3 plus reference TRBV11-2 and TRBJ1-1, the full variable domain is EAGVAQSPRYKIIEKRQSVAFWCNPISGHATLYWYQQILGQGPKLLIQFQNNGVVDDSQLPKDRFSAERLKGVDSTLKIQPAKLEDSAVYLCASSLEGRAVGEAFFGQGTRLTVV.